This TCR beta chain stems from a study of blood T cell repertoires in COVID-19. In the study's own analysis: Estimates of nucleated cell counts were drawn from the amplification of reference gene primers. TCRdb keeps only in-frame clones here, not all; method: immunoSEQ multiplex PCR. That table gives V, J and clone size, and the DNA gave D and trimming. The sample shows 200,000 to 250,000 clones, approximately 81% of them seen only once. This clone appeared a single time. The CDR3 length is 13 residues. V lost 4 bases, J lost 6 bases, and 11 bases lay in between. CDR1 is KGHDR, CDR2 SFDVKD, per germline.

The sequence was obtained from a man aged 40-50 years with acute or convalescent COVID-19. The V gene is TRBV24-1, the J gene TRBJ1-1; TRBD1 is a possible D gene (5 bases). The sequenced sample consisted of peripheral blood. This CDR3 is CATSESRVSEAFF. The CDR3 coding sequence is TGTGCCACCAGTGAATCCAGGGTATCTGAAGCTTTCTTT.